This T cell receptor (beta chain) is from a study of cytomegalovirus exposure and HLA in healthy donors. Study outcomes and limitations: It has been reported that TCR beta sequences accurately predicted the HLA-A and HLA-B alleles of most subjects. The study had only CMV serostatus as immune exposure information. Reports showed the classifier diagnosing cytomegalovirus status with high specificity and sensitivity.

In the case of this clone: Its antigen is as yet unknown.

PCR used 60 Vbeta primers and 13 Jbeta primers. Data came from immunoSEQ multiplex PCR; TCRdb stores just in-frame clones and leaves some out. The data contain 110,000 to 150,000 clones, about three quarters of them singletons. V dropped 4 bases and J dropped 0 bases, with 12 bases sitting between them. Germline CDR1 reads MRHNA; CDR2 reads SNTAGT. CDR3 length: 16 residues. The source is a male donor in good health and CMV-seropositive. Sequencing input: PBMCs. This chain connects TRBV6-4 to TRBJ2-2; D is perhaps TRBD2 (6 bases). The CDR3 DNA follows: TGTGCCAGCAGTGGTAATGGGGAGGCGAACACCGGGGAGCTGTTTTTT. As protein: CASSGNGEANTGELFF.